The sample holds many counts of the clone carrying this TCR beta chain. Its antigen is unknown. RNA transcripts were the template for amplifying TCR beta CDR3 regions. The HTBI primer set served for first-round RT-PCR of the TCR CDR3. TCRdb used MiXCR to reprocess the multiplex PCR reads, holding one entry per CDR3 protein. The sample yields about 770,000 distinct CDR3 sequences, roughly a sixth seen once. The data were obtained in a study of T cells in Graves' hyperthyroidism and ophthalmopathy. The study's findings and limits: Appearing also in blood were most of the thyroid clonotypes expanded above 0.001.

Sequenced: blood. This receptor was taken from a woman aged 50 to 65 with Graves' hyperthyroidism that later progressed to Graves' ophthalmopathy.

CDR3 coding DNA: TGCAGCGTTGAACGGACAGCAAACACTGAAGCTTTCTTT. It yields the protein CSVERTANTEAFF. This chain uses TRBV29-1 with TRBJ1-1; D might be TRBD1 (6 bases). This CDR3 has 13 amino acids. The ends were cut back, 2 bases at V and 2 bases at J, with 9 bases in the middle. The germline gives CDR1 SQVTM, CDR2 ANQGSEA.